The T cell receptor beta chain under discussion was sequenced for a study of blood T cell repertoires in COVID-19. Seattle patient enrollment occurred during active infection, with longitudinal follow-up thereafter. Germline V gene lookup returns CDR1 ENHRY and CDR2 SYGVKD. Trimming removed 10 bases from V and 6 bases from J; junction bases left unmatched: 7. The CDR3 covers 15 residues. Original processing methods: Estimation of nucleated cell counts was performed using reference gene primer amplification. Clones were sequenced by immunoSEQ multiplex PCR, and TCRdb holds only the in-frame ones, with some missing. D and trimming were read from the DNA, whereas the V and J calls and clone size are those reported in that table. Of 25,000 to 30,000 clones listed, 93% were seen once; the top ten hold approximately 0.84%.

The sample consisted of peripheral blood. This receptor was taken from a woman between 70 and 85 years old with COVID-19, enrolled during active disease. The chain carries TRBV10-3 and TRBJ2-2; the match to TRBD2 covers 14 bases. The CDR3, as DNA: TGTGCCACCGGGACTAGCGGGAGTCTTCCCGGGGAGCTGTTTTTT. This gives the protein CATGTSGSLPGELFF.